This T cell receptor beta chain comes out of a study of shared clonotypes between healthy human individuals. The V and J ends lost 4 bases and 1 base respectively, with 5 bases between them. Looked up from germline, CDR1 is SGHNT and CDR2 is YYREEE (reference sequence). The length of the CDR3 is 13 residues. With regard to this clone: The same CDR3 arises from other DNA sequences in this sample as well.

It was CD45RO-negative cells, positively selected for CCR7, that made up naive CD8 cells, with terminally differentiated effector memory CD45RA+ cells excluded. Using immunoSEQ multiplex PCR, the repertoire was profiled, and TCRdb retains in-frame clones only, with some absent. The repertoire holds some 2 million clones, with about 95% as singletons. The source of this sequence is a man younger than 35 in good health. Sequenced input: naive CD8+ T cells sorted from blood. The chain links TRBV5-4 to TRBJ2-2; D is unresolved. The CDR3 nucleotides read TGTGCCAGCAGCCTCAGGAACACCGGGGAGCTGTTTTTT. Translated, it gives CASSLRNTGELFF.